The rows below give T cell receptor beta chains drawn from one sample of a study of cytomegalovirus exposure and HLA in healthy donors. Produced via immunoSEQ multiplex PCR; TCRdb's table is partial and in-frame only. Among around 130,000 clones, about three quarters were seen once, and the ten largest hold about 0.94%. Input material: PBMCs. Source of these receptors: a human donor in good health. CDR3s include the opening cysteine and the closing phenylalanine or tryptophan. Each record gives: clone size, D gene, J gene, V gene, CDR3 DNA, CDR3 protein. The D gene is left open where the match is weak. A clone size is listed for some rows: how often the clone was seen (once, few, many), or a class if it is expanded.

clone size: .
D gene: .
J gene: TRBJ1-2
V gene: TRBV4-1
CDR3 DNA: TGCGCCAGCAGCCAAGATTTAGGGCAGCGGGGTGGCTACACCTTC
CDR3 protein: CASSQDLGQRGGYTF

clone size: .
D gene: TRBD1
J gene: TRBJ2-2
V gene: TRBV5-6
CDR3 DNA: TGTGCCAGCAGCTTGAATTTTGTTACAGGGGACACCGGGGAGCTGTTTTTT
CDR3 protein: CASSLNFVTGDTGELFF

clone size: once
D gene: TRBD2
J gene: TRBJ2-7
V gene: TRBV4-1
CDR3 DNA: TGCGCCAGCAGCCCTAGCGGTCCTCCCTACGAGCAGTACTTC
CDR3 protein: CASSPSGPPYEQYF

clone size: once
D gene: .
J gene: TRBJ2-5
V gene: TRBV6-5
CDR3 DNA: TGTGCCAGCAGTTACTCGACCCTTCCGGGTGAGACCCAGTACTTC
CDR3 protein: CASSYSTLPGETQYF

clone size: once
D gene: .
J gene: TRBJ1-1
V gene: TRBV6-5
CDR3 DNA: TGTGCCAGCAGTTACAGTGGTGAACGGACTGAAGCTTTCTTT
CDR3 protein: CASSYSGERTEAFF

clone size: once
D gene: .
J gene: TRBJ1-1
V gene: TRBV7-3
CDR3 DNA: TGTGCCAGCAGCTTAGAGGCAGGGAGGACTGAAGCTTTCTTT
CDR3 protein: CASSLEAGRTEAFF

clone size: .
D gene: .
J gene: TRBJ2-3
V gene: TRBV9
CDR3 DNA: TGTGCCAGCAGCGTAGGGGGGGACTCCACAGATACGCAGTATTTT
CDR3 protein: CASSVGGDSTDTQYF

clone size: .
D gene: .
J gene: TRBJ2-1
V gene: TRBV9
CDR3 DNA: TGTGCCAGCAGCGTATCCGGTCTGAGCTCCTACAATGAGCAGTTCTTC
CDR3 protein: CASSVSGLSSYNEQFF

clone size: .
D gene: .
J gene: TRBJ2-5
V gene: TRBV4-1
CDR3 DNA: TGCGCCAGCAGCCACCCAATCGGAGCCCAGTACTTC
CDR3 protein: CASSHPIGAQYF

clone size: .
D gene: .
J gene: TRBJ2-3
V gene: TRBV5-1
CDR3 DNA: TGCGCCAGCAGCCTAGGACAAAGCACAGATACGCAGTATTTT
CDR3 protein: CASSLGQSTDTQYF

clone size: few
D gene: TRBD1
J gene: TRBJ2-7
V gene: TRBV6-6
CDR3 DNA: TGTGCCAGCAGTTACTCTGGGACAGGGGTTTCCGAGCAGTACTTC
CDR3 protein: CASSYSGTGVSEQYF

clone size: .
D gene: TRBD2
J gene: TRBJ2-7
V gene: TRBV9
CDR3 DNA: TGTGCCAGCAGCGTAGAAGGTAGCGGGGAGTACGAGCAGTACTTC
CDR3 protein: CASSVEGSGEYEQYF

clone size: .
D gene: TRBD2
J gene: TRBJ2-1
V gene: TRBV27
CDR3 DNA: TGTGCCAGCAGTCGCCCACTTGGCGGGGGGAAGAGGGGGGAGCAGTTCTTC
CDR3 protein: CASSRPLGGGKRGEQFF

clone size: .
D gene: TRBD1
J gene: TRBJ2-5
V gene: TRBV4-1
CDR3 DNA: TGCGCCAGCAGCCGAGGGACAGGGGGACGCCAAGAGACCCAGTACTTC
CDR3 protein: CASSRGTGGRQETQYF

clone size: .
D gene: .
J gene: TRBJ1-3
V gene: TRBV6-6
CDR3 DNA: TGTGCCAGCAGTTCTTGGGGGGAAACCTCTGGAAACACCATATATTTT
CDR3 protein: CASSSWGETSGNTIYF

clone size: .
D gene: .
J gene: TRBJ2-7
V gene: TRBV25-1
CDR3 DNA: TGTGCCAGCACCTCTTCGACAGGAGTCTACGAGCAGTACTTC
CDR3 protein: CASTSSTGVYEQYF

clone size: .
D gene: .
J gene: TRBJ1-2
V gene: TRBV5-1
CDR3 DNA: TGCGCCAGCAGCTTGGCCAGCCGAGGGTCGGCCAATGGCTACACCTTC
CDR3 protein: CASSLASRGSANGYTF

clone size: .
D gene: TRBD1
J gene: TRBJ1-3
V gene: TRBV9
CDR3 DNA: TGTGCCAGCAGCGTAGCTAGGACAGGTGCCGGAGACACCATATATTTT
CDR3 protein: CASSVARTGAGDTIYF

clone size: few
D gene: .
J gene: TRBJ1-1
V gene: TRBV5-6
CDR3 DNA: TGTGCCAGCAGCTTGGTTCCAGGGCCGGGCACTGAAGCTTTCTTT
CDR3 protein: CASSLVPGPGTEAFF

clone size: .
D gene: TRBD2
J gene: TRBJ2-1
V gene: TRBV28
CDR3 DNA: TGTGCCAGCAGTTTTGCCCTAGCGGGGGAGAACAATGAGCAGTTCTTC
CDR3 protein: CASSFALAGENNEQFF

clone size: .
D gene: TRBD2
J gene: TRBJ2-7
V gene: TRBV5-6
CDR3 DNA: TGTGCCAGCAGCTCCGGTAGCGGGGCCAGCTCCTACGAGCAGTACTTC
CDR3 protein: CASSSGSGASSYEQYF

clone size: .
D gene: .
J gene: TRBJ1-1
V gene: TRBV10-3
CDR3 DNA: TGTGCCATCAGTAGACAGGAGACGAACACTGAAGCTTTCTTT
CDR3 protein: CAISRQETNTEAFF

clone size: .
D gene: TRBD1
J gene: TRBJ1-4
V gene: TRBV28
CDR3 DNA: TGTGCCAGCAGTATCCAACAGGGGCTCGGGGAAAAACTGTTTTTT
CDR3 protein: CASSIQQGLGEKLFF

clone size: .
D gene: .
J gene: TRBJ2-7
V gene: TRBV6-4
CDR3 DNA: TGTGCCAGCAGCCTAGAAGGAGGAGGGGAGCAGTACTTC
CDR3 protein: CASSLEGGGEQYF

clone size: .
D gene: TRBD2
J gene: TRBJ2-3
V gene: TRBV4-1
CDR3 DNA: TGCGCCAGCAGCCCAACCGGGACTAGTGACACAGATACGCAGTATTTT
CDR3 protein: CASSPTGTSDTDTQYF

clone size: once
D gene: TRBD1
J gene: TRBJ1-2
V gene: TRBV4-2
CDR3 DNA: TGTGCCAGCAGCCAGGGGACAGATAGAGGCTACACCTTC
CDR3 protein: CASSQGTDRGYTF

clone size: .
D gene: .
J gene: TRBJ1-1
V gene: TRBV6-1
CDR3 DNA: TGTGCCAGCACAGGCGGGACCATGAACACTGAAGCTTTCTTT
CDR3 protein: CASTGGTMNTEAFF

clone size: .
D gene: TRBD1
J gene: TRBJ2-2
V gene: TRBV5-1
CDR3 DNA: TGCGCCAGCAGCCCGGACAGGGCATCATTGGGGGAGCTGTTTTTT
CDR3 protein: CASSPDRASLGELFF

clone size: .
D gene: .
J gene: TRBJ1-3
V gene: TRBV9
CDR3 DNA: TGTGCCAGCAGCGTGCACAGCTCTGGAAACACCATATATTTT
CDR3 protein: CASSVHSSGNTIYF

clone size: .
D gene: TRBD1
J gene: TRBJ1-1
V gene: TRBV6-5
CDR3 DNA: TGTGCCAGCAGTGGAAGACAGGGACTGGGAAGAGTAGCTTTCTTT
CDR3 protein: CASSGRQGLGRVAFF

clone size: .
D gene: .
J gene: TRBJ1-2
V gene: TRBV7-9
CDR3 DNA: TGTGCCAGCAGCTTCCTGGTTGGGCAGGGGCACTATGGCTACACCTTC
CDR3 protein: CASSFLVGQGHYGYTF

clone size: .
D gene: TRBD1
J gene: TRBJ2-7
V gene: TRBV7-9
CDR3 DNA: TGTGCCAGCAGCTCGCAAGACCGACAGGGGACCTACGAGCAGTACTTC
CDR3 protein: CASSSQDRQGTYEQYF

clone size: .
D gene: TRBD1
J gene: TRBJ1-5
V gene: TRBV5-1
CDR3 DNA: TGCGCCAGCAGCTTGGAGGGGGCGCTCGGTCAGCCCCAGCATTTT
CDR3 protein: CASSLEGALGQPQHF

clone size: .
D gene: TRBD2
J gene: TRBJ2-2
V gene: TRBV11-2
CDR3 DNA: TGTGCCAGCAGCTTGGCCTCGGCGGGGGGGCCAACCGGGGAGCTGTTTTTT
CDR3 protein: CASSLASAGGPTGELFF

clone size: .
D gene: TRBD2
J gene: TRBJ2-3
V gene: TRBV7-2
CDR3 DNA: TGTGCCAGCAGCTCCCCACCCACACTAGCGGGGGGGCCCACAGATACGCAGTATTTT
CDR3 protein: CASSSPPTLAGGPTDTQYF

clone size: .
D gene: .
J gene: TRBJ1-2
V gene: TRBV6-1
CDR3 DNA: TGTGCCAGCAGTGAAGCATCCGGGAACTATGGCTACACCTTC
CDR3 protein: CASSEASGNYGYTF

clone size: .
D gene: .
J gene: TRBJ1-2
V gene: TRBV19
CDR3 DNA: TGTGCCAGTAGTATAGCGGCGACAGAAGATGGCTATGGCTACACCTTC
CDR3 protein: CASSIAATEDGYGYTF

clone size: .
D gene: .
J gene: TRBJ2-1
V gene: TRBV7-8
CDR3 DNA: TGTGCCAGCAGCTTAGCTGGGAGGACCTACAATGAGCAGTTCTTC
CDR3 protein: CASSLAGRTYNEQFF

clone size: .
D gene: .
J gene: TRBJ1-5
V gene: TRBV6-5
CDR3 DNA: TGTGCCAGCAGTTACTCTTTAAATCAGCCCCAGCATTTT
CDR3 protein: CASSYSLNQPQHF

clone size: .
D gene: TRBD2
J gene: TRBJ2-3
V gene: TRBV9
CDR3 DNA: TGTGCCAGCTCCTTTAGCGGGGCGTTCACAGATACGCAGTATTTT
CDR3 protein: CASSFSGAFTDTQYF

clone size: .
D gene: TRBD1
J gene: TRBJ2-7
V gene: TRBV10-1
CDR3 DNA: TGCGCCAGCAGTGATTTCTCACAGGGGACCTACGAGCAGTACTTC
CDR3 protein: CASSDFSQGTYEQYF

clone size: .
D gene: .
J gene: TRBJ2-6
V gene: TRBV7-9
CDR3 DNA: TGTGCCAGCAGCCCGAGATGGACAGTTAACTCTGGGGCCAACGTCCTGACTTTC
CDR3 protein: CASSPRWTVNSGANVLTF

clone size: .
D gene: .
J gene: TRBJ2-3
V gene: TRBV1
CDR3 DNA: TGCACCAGCAGAGAGGTAGCGGGGGGGCGCACCACAGATACGCAGTATTTT
CDR3 protein: CTSREVAGGRTTDTQYF